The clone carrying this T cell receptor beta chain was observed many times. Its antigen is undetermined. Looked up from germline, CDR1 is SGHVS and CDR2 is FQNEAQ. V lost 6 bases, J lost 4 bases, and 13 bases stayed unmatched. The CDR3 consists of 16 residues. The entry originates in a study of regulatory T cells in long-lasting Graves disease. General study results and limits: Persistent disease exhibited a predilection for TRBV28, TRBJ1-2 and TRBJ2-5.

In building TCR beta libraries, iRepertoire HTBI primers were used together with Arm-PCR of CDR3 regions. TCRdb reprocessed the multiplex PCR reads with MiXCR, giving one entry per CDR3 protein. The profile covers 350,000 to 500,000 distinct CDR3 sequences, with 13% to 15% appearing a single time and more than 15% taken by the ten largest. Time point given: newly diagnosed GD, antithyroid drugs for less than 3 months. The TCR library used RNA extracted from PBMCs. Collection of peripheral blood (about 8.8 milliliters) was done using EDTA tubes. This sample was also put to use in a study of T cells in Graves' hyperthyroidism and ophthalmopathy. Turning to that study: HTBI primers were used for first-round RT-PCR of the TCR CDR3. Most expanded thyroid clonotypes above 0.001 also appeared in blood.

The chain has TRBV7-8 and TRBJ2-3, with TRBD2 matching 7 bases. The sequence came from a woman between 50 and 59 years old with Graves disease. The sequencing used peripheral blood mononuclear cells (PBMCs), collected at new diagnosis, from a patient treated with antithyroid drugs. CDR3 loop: CASSKIEERGSDTQYF. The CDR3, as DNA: TGTGCCAGCAGTAAGATAGAGGAGCGGGGTTCAGATACGCAGTATTTT.